This T cell receptor beta chain was sequenced during a study of CD8+CD57+ T cells in acquired aplastic anemia. The overall study: Mean yield of DNA from sorted CD4+ and CD8+ cells was roughly 3.4 ug. Study-wide results and caveats: Statistical testing detected no significant gap in CD8+ Simpson's diversity between patients and controls. Some 29 shared CD8+ CDR3s appeared highly expressed within patients' immunodominant clones.

CDR1 and CDR2 (germline): SEHNR, FQNEAQ (reference sequence). The V and J ends lost 5 bases and 7 bases, in that order; junction bases with no gene match: 7. CDR3 length: 14 amino acids. In this sample, this clonotype turned up a few times. The antigen is unknown. TCR beta VDJ and CDR3 profiles were obtained from a genomic DNA template. One entry per CDR3 protein results from TCRdb running MiXCR on the reads. The sample has about 190,000 distinct CDR3 sequences; 50% to 75% are singletons. The sample comprised sorted CD4+, CD8+, or CD8+CD57+ T cells (not recorded which) from PBMCs. The chain links TRBV7-9 to TRBJ1-2, with TRBD1 matching over 10 bases. The source of this sequence is a human donor with severe aplastic anemia or a healthy control (not recorded which). CDR3 protein: CASSPRQGAVGYTF. The CDR3 DNA follows: TGTGCCAGCAGCCCTCGACAGGGGGCGGTTGGCTACACCTTC.